The 3 T cell receptor beta chains presented below share a single source sample, sequenced in a study of OX40 agonist ivuxolimab in advanced cancers. The table came from immunoSEQ multiplex PCR; TCRdb's copy has only in-frame clones and leaves some out. The top ten clones hold under 2% of a sample with approximately 84,000 clones, around 85% of them seen once. The source material was CD4+ or CD8+ T cells sorted from blood, sampled in a trial of the OX40 agonist ivuxolimab. The receptors were gathered from an adult with an advanced solid tumor such as melanoma, head and neck, liver or kidney cancer.

Notes on this clone: One end of the junction does not line up with germline, which may come from a read error. The V and J genes are TRBV7-2 and TRBJ2-3; 7 nucleotides match TRBD1. Per the germline V gene, CDR1 is SGHTA and CDR2 is FQGNSA. The length of the CDR3 is 15 residues. CDR3 region: CASILDRASTDTQYF. The CDR3 DNA sequence: TGTGCCAGCATCTTAGACAGGGCCAGCACAGATACGCAGTATTTT.

This rearrangement joins TRBV6-6 to TRBJ2-7; 9 positions match TRBD1. CDR1 MNHNY and CDR2 SVGAGI come from the germline V gene (reference sequence). The CDR3 consists of 14 residues. Unmatched junction bases numbered 7, after V lost 7 bases and J lost 3 bases. The CDR3 spells CASTMGQGVYEQYF. As DNA, the CDR3 is TGTGCCAGCACCATGGGACAGGGAGTCTACGAGCAGTACTTC.

This chain joins TRBV29-1 and TRBJ2-5; TRBD1 might be the D (5 bases). The CDR3 sequence is 12 residues long. With 5 bases removed from V and 1 base from J, the gap between germline ends came to 8 bases. Germline loops: CDR1 SQVTM, CDR2 ANQGSEA. The CDR3 coding sequence is TGCAGCGTTCGACAGTTCCAAGAGACCCAGTACTTC. Translating gives CSVRQFQETQYF.